These T cell receptor beta chains were read from a single sample in a study of neurological immune-mediated disorders. One entry per CDR3 protein results from TCRdb running MiXCR on the 5' RACE reads. This sample carries under 75,000 distinct CDR3 sequences, roughly 4.9% of them seen once, and the ten largest clones take about 5.8%. The sample taken for sequencing was PBMCs. The receptor set was obtained from a human donor with multiple sclerosis. The donor label of this sample is uncertain. Each CDR3 is given with its conserved first and last residue. D genes are given only for firm matches.

TRBD2,TRBV5-1,CASSLSGNPYNEQFF
-,TRBV4-1,CASSQDRGVRGEQYF
TRBD1,TRBV5-1,CASSLMGQRTQYF
-,TRBV20-1,CSASLQVGGTDTQYF
-,TRBV20-1,CSAAQGTLVDYGYTF
TRBD1,TRBV10-3,CAISGFSDRDTEAFF
TRBD1,TRBV5-1,CASSLAGTGNEQYF
TRBD2,TRBV9,CASSVAGTSGQETQYF
-,TRBV9,CASSVGPGITEAFF
TRBD1,TRBV10-3,CAISGGQGYEQYF
-,TRBV20-1,CSAGVSGANVLTF
-,TRBV5-1,CASSLDAGYNEQFF
TRBD1,TRBV19,CASSGQGNTGELFF
-,TRBV7-9,CASSKLGGQYNEQFF
TRBD1,TRBV5-1,CASSPGTGGYSGNTIYF
-,TRBV9,CASSVQSGPYEQYF
-,TRBV7-2,CASSLNPGAAIQYF
-,TRBV18,CASSRAGRTGANVLTF
-,TRBV20-1,CSARVGSRQPQHF
TRBD1,TRBV29-1,CSARQGPYEQYF
-,TRBV2,CASSQGGDSPLHF
TRBD1,TRBV5-8,CASTPYRGFQPQHF
-,TRBV7-2,CASSLSDISSYEQYF
-,TRBV3-1,CASSPATGATGGYTF
-,TRBV4-2,CASSQDYNLNEQFF
-,TRBV5-1,CASSLGSGTDTQYF
-,TRBV7-8,CASSLRGDRMETQYF
-,TRBV29-1,CSVEDTGLGYGYTF
TRBD2,TRBV5-1,CASSLVVGGFQHEQFF
TRBD2,TRBV5-1,CASSLTSGANEQYF
TRBD2,TRBV20-1,CSASGGGYEQYF